These 5 T cell receptor beta chains share one sample of origin, sequenced in a study of T cell changes during pregnancy in multiple sclerosis. Clones were sequenced by immunoSEQ multiplex PCR, and TCRdb holds only the in-frame ones, with some missing. The sample holds roughly 100,000 clones, approximately 90% seen once. Sequenced material: peripheral blood, taken after pregnancy. These receptors were collected from a female donor with multiple sclerosis, enrolled in a pregnancy study.

The chain combines TRBV5-1 with TRBJ1-2; 9 bases are a match to TRBD1. The junction had 7 bases not matched to a gene; V was cut back by 4 bases and J by 6 bases. Per germline, CDR1 SGHRS and CDR2 YFSETQ. This CDR3 is built from 14 residues. Here the CDR3 reads CASSPGQGFNGYTF. The CDR3 coding sequence is TGCGCCAGCAGCCCAGGACAGGGGTTCAATGGCTACACCTTC.

This clone was observed a single time. The rearrangement uses TRBV5-1 and TRBJ1-1; TRBD1 matches at 7 bases. This CDR3 comprises 14 residues. Trimming removed 3 bases from V and 8 bases from J; junction bases left unmatched: 10. Germline CDR1 and CDR2: SGHRS and YFSETQ. Here the CDR3 DNA reads TGCGCCAGCAGCTATTCAACAGGGGTTGGGGAAGCTTTCTTT. Protein sequence: CASSYSTGVGEAFF.

This clone was observed a single time. The chain couples TRBV5-1 to TRBJ1-2, with 7 bases fitting TRBD1. V dropped 2 bases and J dropped 2; count of bases not matched to a gene: 6. This CDR3 comprises 15 residues. Germline values: CDR1 SGHRS, CDR2 YFSETQ. The CDR3 DNA follows: TGCGCCAGCAGCTTTTGGGACAGTAGCAACTATGGCTACACCTTC. Protein product: CASSFWDSSNYGYTF.

The V call is TRBV5-6, the J call TRBJ2-3; TRBD1 matches at 12 bases. The CDR3 consists of 14 residues. CDR1 is SGHDT and CDR2 is YYEEEE in the germline V gene. Germline trimming cut 4 bases from V and 6 bases from J; bases unmatched to any gene: 3. As DNA, the CDR3 is TGTGCCAGCAGCCTGGGACAGGGGGCCGATACGCAGTATTTT. Its protein is CASSLGQGADTQYF.

The chain is built from TRBV6-5 and TRBJ2-1, with 9 bases identical to TRBD1. The V gene's germline CDR1 is MNHEY and CDR2 SVGAGI. With 2 bases clipped from V and 15 bases from J, the junction kept 8 bases outside the gene matches. The CDR3 has 13 amino acids. In DNA, the CDR3 is TGTGCCAGCAGTTACCAATACAGGGGGCAACGGTTCTTC. This codes for CASSYQYRGQRFF.